These 7 T cell receptor beta chains share one sample of origin, sequenced in a study of cytotoxic CD8 clonotypes in ibrutinib-treated CLL (dated by TCRdb to the early 2020s). To prepare the library, the immunoSEQ multiplex PCR assay was applied. The table comes from immuneACCESS by way of TCRdb, which keeps in-frame sequences with V and J called. Part of the clones is missing from these tables; in studies checked, under half for an unresolved V gene and the rest for unknown reasons. A total of 300,000 to 400,000 clones appear in this sample, roughly two thirds of them only once. The ten top clones hold roughly 6.7% of the sample. The sequenced sample was PBMCs, obtained after 36 months of ibrutinib treatment. These receptors all come from a human donor with chronic lymphocytic leukemia.

This clone appeared a few times. CDR3 sequence: CASSSGLAVYNEQFF. In DNA form, the CDR3 reads TGTGCCAGCAGCTCGGGACTAGCAGTCTACAATGAGCAGTTCTTC. The V gene is TRBV7-3, the J gene TRBJ2-1, with 9 bases aligning to TRBD2. CDR3 length: 15 amino acids. Germline CDR1 is SGHTA and CDR2 is FQGTGA. The ends lost 4 bases at V and 3 bases at J; junction bases unmatched: 4.

This rearrangement joins TRBV7-3 to TRBJ2-5; D possibly uses TRBD1 or TRBD2 (5 bases each). The germline V gene has CDR1 SGHTA and CDR2 FQGTGA. The CDR3 runs 13 residues. V lost 5 bases and J lost 4, with 11 bases in between. CDR3 sequence (DNA): TGTGCCAGCAGCCTGGGGGTGGGAGAGACCCAGTACTTC. Translated: CASSLGVGETQYF.

The chain couples TRBV5-4 to TRBJ2-3, with TRBD1 as a possible D gene (5 bases). Trimming stripped 0 bases from V and 3 bases from J, with 8 bases between. Germline loops: CDR1 SGHNT, CDR2 YYREEE (reference sequence). This CDR3 spans 14 amino acids. The CDR3 DNA reads TGTGCCAGCAGCTTGGATCAGGGAACAGATACGCAGTATTTT. Translated, it gives CASSLDQGTDTQYF. The full variable domain, in which reference TRBV5-4 and TRBJ2-3 provide the parts outside the CDR3, is ETGVTQSPTHLIKTRGQQVTLRCSSQSGHNTVSWYQQALGQGPQFIFQYYREEENGRGNFPPRFSGLQFPNYSSELNVNALELDDSALYLCASSLDQGTDTQYFGPGTRLTVL.

A few counts support this clone. The chain carries TRBV9 and TRBJ2-7, with 7 bases that match TRBD2. V trimming: 0 bases; J trimming: 4 bases; junction bases outside the gene matches: 4. The CDR3 is 14 residues long. CDR1 and CDR2 from the germline V gene are SGDLS and YYNGEE. DNA for the CDR3: TGTGCCAGCAGCGTAGACCTAGCGGCATACGAGCAGTACTTC. Its protein product is CASSVDLAAYEQYF.

This clone was counted between two and nine times. The chain uses TRBV4-1 and TRBJ1-5; D possibly corresponds to TRBD1 (6 bases). This CDR3 has 16 amino acids. The germline V gene has CDR1 MGHRA and CDR2 YSYEKL. With 1 base removed from V and 9 bases from J, the gap between germline ends came to 19 bases. DNA of the CDR3: TGCGCCAGCAGCCAAGGCCCAGGGGACGGCGAGCGGCCCCAGCATTTT. Amino acid sequence: CASSQGPGDGERPQHF.

This chain connects TRBV7-9 to TRBJ2-7; 8 bases line up with TRBD2. CDR3 length: 15 residues. J was trimmed by 3 bases and V by 5 bases; bases with no gene match: 9. Per germline, CDR1 SEHNR and CDR2 FQNEAQ (reference sequence). CDR3 loop: CASSPTRGGLYEQYF. CDR3 coding DNA: TGTGCCAGCAGCCCAACCCGGGGGGGTCTCTACGAGCAGTACTTC.

DNA for the CDR3: TGTGCCAGCAGTGGGGGACGAGGAACTAATGAAAAACTGTTTTTT. Encoded protein: CASSGGRGTNEKLFF. The chain combines TRBV6-6 with TRBJ1-4, with D possibly being TRBD1 (5 bases). The CDR3 sequence is 15 residues long. Germline V gene data show CDR1 as MNHNY and CDR2 as SVGAGI (reference sequence). The V and J ends lost 5 bases and 1 base respectively, with 11 bases between them.